The rows below give T cell receptor beta chains drawn from one sample of a study of blood T cell repertoires in COVID-19. Method: immunoSEQ multiplex PCR; TCRdb's copy keeps in-frame clones and lacks some. The sample consists of around 290,000 clones, less than 90% of them appearing once. The specimen sequenced was peripheral blood. The receptors were gathered from a woman aged 65 to 85 with COVID-19, enrolled during active disease. Each CDR3 is given with its conserved first and last residue. Fields, in order: V gene, J gene, CDR3 protein.

TRBV18	TRBJ1-3	CASSPEGAQRNTIYF
TRBV20-1	TRBJ2-5	CSASRQETQYF
TRBV5-1	TRBJ1-1	CASSLWLNTEAFF
TRBV28	TRBJ1-2	CASSRRDRRSHGYTF
TRBV5-4	TRBJ1-2	CASSVGTGGPYGYTF
TRBV5-4	TRBJ2-7	CASSLSGDTHYEQYF
TRBV29-1	TRBJ1-2	CSVPEVNGYTF
TRBV4-1	TRBJ2-7	CASSQPREGAYEQYF
TRBV7-2	TRBJ1-1	CASGLLPNTEAFF
TRBV10-2	TRBJ2-7	CASSESSRSGEQYF
TRBV9	TRBJ2-5	CASSVGTSAGGTQYF
TRBV6-5	TRBJ1-1	CASSSSGAGTEAFF
TRBV19	TRBJ1-5	CASSGTGGGSNQPQHF
TRBV5-1	TRBJ1-1	CASSSDRAMNTEAFF
TRBV30	TRBJ2-2	CACSTSGGAAGELFF
TRBV5-6	TRBJ2-7	CASSLYGTSTYEQYF
TRBV2	TRBJ2-7	CASSGGVGRTYEQYF
TRBV28	TRBJ2-2	CASSSRGWTGELFF
TRBV30	TRBJ2-5	CAWSRSGTGVRQTQYF
TRBV3-1/TRBV3-2	TRBJ1-5	CASSQGQRYQPQHF
TRBV19	TRBJ2-3	CASRTGPGFGTDTQYF
TRBV12-2	TRBJ2-7	CAAWTGRAYEQYF
TRBV2	TRBJ1-2	CASSEGGSVGYGYTF
TRBV19	TRBJ2-7	CASSDLSGAQYEQYF
TRBV7-2	TRBJ1-2	CASSRTDTNYGYTF
TRBV5-1	TRBJ2-2	CASSLMGGENTGELFF
TRBV5-1	TRBJ2-3	CASSPQTRAPRGTQYF